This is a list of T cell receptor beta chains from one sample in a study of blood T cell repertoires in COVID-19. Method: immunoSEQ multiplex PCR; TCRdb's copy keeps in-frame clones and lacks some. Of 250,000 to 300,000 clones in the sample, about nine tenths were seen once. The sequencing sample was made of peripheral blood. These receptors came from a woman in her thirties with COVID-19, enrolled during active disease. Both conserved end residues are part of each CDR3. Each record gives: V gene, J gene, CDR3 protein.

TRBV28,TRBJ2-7,CASSRQGNRQYF
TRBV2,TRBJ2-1,CASSRTRNLQFF
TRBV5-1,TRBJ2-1,CASSFTSLSYNEQFF
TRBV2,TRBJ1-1,CASRIGQNTEAFF
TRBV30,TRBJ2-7,CAWRSTGAGEQYF
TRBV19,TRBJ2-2,CASKGLAETGELFF
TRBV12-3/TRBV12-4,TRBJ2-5,CASSTTDQETQYF
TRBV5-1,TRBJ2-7,CASSLGHPSYEQYF
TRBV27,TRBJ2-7,CASSLTGSSYEQYF
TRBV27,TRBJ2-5,CASSSGVTQYF
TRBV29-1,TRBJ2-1,CSVGSGSGNEQFF
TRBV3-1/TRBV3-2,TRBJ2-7,CASSQGGTRVLSEQYF
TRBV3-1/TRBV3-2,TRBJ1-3,CASSPWTGKVGHTIYF
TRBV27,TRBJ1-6,CASSLLGHQNSPLHF
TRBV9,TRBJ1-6,CASSAATGGVSPLHF
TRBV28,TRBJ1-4,CASSFAGRNEKLFF
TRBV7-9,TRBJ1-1,CASSPLSTATGTEAFF
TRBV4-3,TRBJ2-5,CASSQESGTQYF
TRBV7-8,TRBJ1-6,CASSLARDLKALHF
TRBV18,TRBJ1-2,CASSAKGLNYGYTF
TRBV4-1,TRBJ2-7,CASSPTGYEQYF
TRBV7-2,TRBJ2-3,CASSLLLTSGTDTQYF
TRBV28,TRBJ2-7,CASRLPGQSYEQYF
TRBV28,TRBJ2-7,CASSPPGSNEQYF
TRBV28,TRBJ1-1,CASSLGGGKRRAFF
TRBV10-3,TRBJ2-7,CAITGGLNEQYF
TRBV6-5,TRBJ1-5,CASTPGQVYQPQHF
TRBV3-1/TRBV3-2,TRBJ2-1,CASSPGQGAVDEQFF
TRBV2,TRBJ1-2,CASSEGGGYGYTF
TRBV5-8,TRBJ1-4,CASSLRGAATNEKLFF
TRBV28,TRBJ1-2,CASSPQGLHGYTF
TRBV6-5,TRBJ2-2,CASSPGTGGAVELFF
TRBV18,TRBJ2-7,CASSPNIAGGPHEQYF
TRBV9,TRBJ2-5,CASSTSRWGTGGKTQYF
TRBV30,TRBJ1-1,CAWNRRGRTEAFF
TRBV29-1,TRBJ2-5,CSVDQPGQETQYF
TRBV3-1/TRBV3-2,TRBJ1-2,CASSQGQGSGYTF
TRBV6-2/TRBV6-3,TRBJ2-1,CASSYVSLSEQFF
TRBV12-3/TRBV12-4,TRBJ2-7,CATRGSYEQYF
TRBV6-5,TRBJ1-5,CASSQGVGLNQPQHF
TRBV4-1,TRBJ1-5,CASSQDLSQQPQHF
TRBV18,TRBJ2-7,CASSPKTGQGISYEQYF
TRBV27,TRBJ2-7,CASSPHNQDYEQYF
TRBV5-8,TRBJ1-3,CASSLSGTADSSGNTIYF
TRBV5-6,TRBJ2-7,CASMGPNYEQYF
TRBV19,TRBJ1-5,CASSTTSRNQPQHF
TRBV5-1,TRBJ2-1,CASSPGQWTGEQFF
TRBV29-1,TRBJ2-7,CSVIASLGQGYEQYF
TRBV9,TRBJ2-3,CASSVNPLAGNGGTDTQYF
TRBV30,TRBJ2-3,CAWTQGGVPDTQYF
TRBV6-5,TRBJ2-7,CASGGQGTNEQYF
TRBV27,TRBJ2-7,CASSLAAQSYEQYF